The 13 T cell receptor beta chains reported below all come from one sample, sequenced in a study of blood T cell repertoires in COVID-19. Assay: immunoSEQ multiplex PCR; the TCRdb copy retains only in-frame clones and omits some. The sample records around 80,000 clones, about 87% being singletons. The sample comprised peripheral blood. All receptors come from an elderly man with active or convalescent COVID-19.

The genes are TRBV12-5 and TRBJ1-1; 9 nucleotides match TRBD1. From germline, CDR1 is LGHNT and CDR2 FRNRAP. This CDR3 has 16 amino acids. The junction had 15 bases not matched to a gene; V was cut back by 3 bases and J by 10 bases. The CDR3 here is CASGLSGTGSRSRAFF. DNA for the CDR3: TGTGCTAGTGGTTTATCCGGGACAGGGTCTCGATCTCGAGCTTTCTTT.

The V and J genes are TRBV2 and TRBJ1-5; D gene unclear. Trimming pared 5 bases from V and 4 bases from J, leaving 15 bases between. The length of the CDR3 is 15 residues. The germline gives CDR1 SNHLY, CDR2 FYNNEI. The CDR3 DNA reads as TGTGCCAGCAGTTACCTCCAACACCGAAATCAGCCCCAGCATTTT. Translation: CASSYLQHRNQPQHF.

The rearrangement links TRBV28 to TRBJ1-4; a weak D match, TRBD1 (6 bases). CDR1 and CDR2 from the germline V gene are MDHEN and SYDVKM. CDR3 length: 18 amino acids. V lost 4 bases and J 3 bases, leaving 21 bases between the germline ends. CDR3 residues: CASSSITGLPAANEKLFF. The CDR3 bases are TGTGCCAGCAGTTCAATCACAGGGCTCCCAGCAGCTAATGAAAAACTGTTTTTT. Combining the CDR3 with reference TRBV28 and TRBJ1-4 gives the whole variable domain DVKVTQSSRYLVKRTGEKVFLECVQDMDHENMFWYRQDPGLGLRLIYFSYDVKMKEKGDIPEGYSVSREKKERFSLILESASTNQTSMYLCASSSITGLPAANEKLFFGSGTQLSVL.

V is TRBV11-2 and J is TRBJ2-5, with 9 bases aligning to TRBD2. V was clipped by 0 bases and J by 2 bases; unmatched bases: 7. Germline CDR1 and CDR2: SGHAT and FQNNGV. The CDR3 has 17 residues. In nucleotides, the CDR3 is TGTGCCAGCAGCTTAGATCTTAGCGGGAGTGGTCAAGAGACCCAGTACTTC. This gives the protein CASSLDLSGSGQETQYF.

This chain joins TRBV12-5 and TRBJ1-2; 7 bases line up with TRBD1. V shed 6 bases and J 5 bases; nucleotides not matched to a gene: 6. CDR1 LGHNT and CDR2 FRNRAP come from the germline V gene. The CDR3 spans 13 residues. CDR3 bases: TGTGCTAGTGGAGGGGGCAGGGTTTATGGCTACACCTTC. This codes for CASGGGRVYGYTF.

This chain uses TRBV5-1 with TRBJ1-3, with a weak D call TRBD1 (5 bases). Per germline, CDR1 SGHRS and CDR2 YFSETQ. Trimming pared 0 bases from V and 3 bases from J, leaving 7 bases between. The CDR3 has 14 residues. CDR3 sequence (DNA): TGCGCCAGCAGCTTGGTAGGGGATGGAAACACCATATATTTT. It translates to CASSLVGDGNTIYF. Full variable domain (missing parts from reference TRBV5-1 and TRBJ1-3): KAGVTQTPRYLIKTRGQQVTLSCSPISGHRSVSWYQQTPGQGLQFLFEYFSETQRNKGNFPGRFSGRQFSNSRSEMNVSTLELGDSALYLCASSLVGDGNTIYFGEGSWLTVV.

The chain recombines TRBV24-1 with TRBJ2-2, with TRBD2 as a possible D gene (6 bases). This CDR3 comprises 16 residues. CDR1 is KGHDR, CDR2 SFDVKD, per germline. V was clipped by 1 base and J by 4 bases, with 12 bases between them. CDR3 DNA sequence: TGTGCCACCAGTGATTTCGGCGGAGGGGTCACCGGGGAGCTGTTTTTT. Protein: CATSDFGGGVTGELFF.

V and J are TRBV5-1 and TRBJ1-1; D perhaps matches TRBD1 (6 bases). V was clipped by 3 bases and J by 0 bases, with 9 bases between them. The germline V gene encodes CDR1 SGHRS and CDR2 YFSETQ. This CDR3 is 14 amino acids long. This CDR3 reads CASSSQGMNTEAFF. The CDR3 DNA reads as TGCGCCAGCAGCTCTCAGGGGATGAACACTGAAGCTTTCTTT.

V is TRBV10-3 and J is TRBJ2-7, with 7 nucleotides matching TRBD1. The CDR3 spans 12 residues. Germline assignment: CDR1 ENHRY and CDR2 SYGVKD. With 6 bases clipped from V and 6 bases from J, the junction kept 5 bases outside the gene matches. CDR3 nucleotide sequence: TGTGCCATCAGCATGACAGGGAGCGAGCAGTACGTC. This sequence encodes CAISMTGSEQYV.

V usage is TRBV2 and J usage is TRBJ2-1, with 11 bases matching TRBD2. The CDR3 totals 16 residues. The J segment lost 4 bases and the V segment lost 5 bases, leaving 7 bases of the junction unmatched. CDR1 is SNHLY, CDR2 FYNNEI, per germline. The DNA of the CDR3 is TGTGCCAGCAGTCCTATAACTAGCGGGGGTTACAATGAGCAGTTCTTC. It yields the protein CASSPITSGGYNEQFF.

The rearrangement links TRBV7-2 to TRBJ2-5; 12 bases align to TRBD2. The CDR3 is made up of 15 amino acids. V lost 4 bases and J lost 4; bases outside the gene matches: 4. Germline CDR1 SGHTA, CDR2 FQGNSA. The CDR3 DNA reads as TGTGCCAGCAGCTCGACTAGCGGGAGAGGAGAGACCCAGTACTTC. This encodes CASSSTSGRGETQYF. Variable domain in full (rest from reference TRBV7-2 and TRBJ2-5): GAGVSQSPSNKVTEKGKDVELRCDPISGHTALYWYRQSLGQGLEFLIYFQGNSAPDKSGLPSDRFSAERTGGSVSTLTIQRTQQEDSAVYLCASSSTSGRGETQYFGPGTRLLVL.

The gene calls are TRBV19 and TRBJ2-3, with 9 bases lining up with TRBD1. This CDR3 has 13 residues. V was pared by 4 bases and J by 4 bases, with 0 bases of the junction left unmatched. Per germline, CDR1 LNHDA and CDR2 SQIVND (reference sequence). CDR3 amino acids: CASSNRGPDTQYF. The CDR3 nucleotides read TGTGCCAGTAGTAACAGGGGGCCAGATACGCAGTATTTT.

The chain joins TRBV19 to TRBJ1-1; TRBD1 matches 7 bases. Germline CDR1 LNHDA, CDR2 SQIVND (reference sequence). The CDR3 runs 16 residues. The trim removed 2 bases at V and 2 bases at J, leaving 8 bases unmatched. The CDR3 is CASSIRWTGTNTEAFF. The CDR3, as DNA: TGTGCCAGTAGTATACGCTGGACAGGAACAAACACTGAAGCTTTCTTT.